The present entry profiles one T cell receptor beta chain with its context. Antigen: not known. Some clones are missing from TCRdb's copy, which holds only in-frame ones; the method was immunoSEQ multiplex PCR. This sample carries 150,000 to 200,000 clones, roughly 82% of them seen once, and the ten largest clones take over 1.1%. This sample is drawn from a study of cytomegalovirus exposure and HLA in healthy donors. Study-wide results and caveats: Three of the chains that were CMV-associated were confirmed in vitro to be specific for CMV antigens.

The germline V and J ends were trimmed by 3 bases and 5 bases, with 11 bases remaining between them. Germline values: CDR1 MGHRA, CDR2 YSYEKL. The CDR3 spans 13 residues. J is TRBJ2-7 and V is TRBV4-1; D unclear. The sequenced material came from PBMCs. The TCR originated in a woman aged 18 to 35 in good health and CMV-seronegative. CDR3 sequence (DNA): TGCGCCAGCAGCCAGATGAACTTGAACGAGCAGTACTTC. Translated: CASSQMNLNEQYF.